The sequence of this T cell receptor beta chain was determined in a study of human T cells and chemical hapten exposure. TCRdb re-analysed the RACE reads in MiXCR, keeping a single row per CDR3 protein. The top ten hold about 3.7% of the sample, which has tens of thousands of distinct CDR3 sequences, over 9.5% seen once. This clonotype was counted ten times or more. Trimming pared 1 base from V and 7 bases from J, leaving 20 bases between. Germline CDR1 DFQATT, CDR2 SNEGSKA (reference sequence). This CDR3 is 16 amino acids long. Time point indicated: patch test 1, 2 weeks after DPC sensitization. This sample's treatment: therapeutic diphenylcyclopropenone sensitization with weekly scalp DPC.

The sequenced sample was whole blood, obtained in connection with sensitization to the hapten diphenylcyclopropenone (DPC). The rearrangement uses TRBV20-1 and TRBJ2-4, with D perhaps assigned TRBD1 or TRBD2 (6 bases each). The sequence was collected from a woman aged 60-75 years with alopecia areata. Some clones in this sample may be carry-over from other donors' samples. CDR3 sequence (DNA): TGCAGTGCTAGAGTCGGGGGCTTGGGATCGGGTAACATTCAGTACTTC. As protein: CSARVGGLGSGNIQYF.